Listed below are T cell receptor beta chains from one sample, sequenced in a study of chemoradiotherapy in HPV16-positive cancers. Data came from immunoSEQ multiplex PCR; TCRdb stores just in-frame clones and leaves some out. The profile shows tens of thousands of clones, more than 80% of them singletons. Sequencing used blood, obtained from a patient who underwent chemoradiotherapy. The source is a human donor with HPV-associated anogenital cancer. Each CDR3 is given without its conserved first and last residue. The order of the fields is CDR3 protein, V gene, J gene, clone size. Where a row states a size, it is once, few, many or the class of an expanded clone; other rows omit it.

cdr3_aa: ASSAQGPRDTQY; v_call: TRBV7-8; j_call: TRBJ2-3; clone_size: NA
cdr3_aa: ASRRGLGGEQF; v_call: TRBV6-1; j_call: TRBJ2-1; clone_size: few
cdr3_aa: ASSFRDTSQPQH; v_call: TRBV27; j_call: TRBJ1-5; clone_size: few
cdr3_aa: ASSSKPGTGEETQY; v_call: TRBV7-9; j_call: TRBJ2-5; clone_size: NA
cdr3_aa: ASMFTGVSEQF; v_call: TRBV2; j_call: TRBJ2-1; clone_size: NA
cdr3_aa: AWRDWTSTAYNSPLH; v_call: TRBV30; j_call: TRBJ1-6; clone_size: NA
cdr3_aa: ASSVMYQETQY; v_call: TRBV6-1; j_call: TRBJ2-5; clone_size: medium-sized
cdr3_aa: ASSAWGQGNTGELF; v_call: TRBV6-1; j_call: TRBJ2-2; clone_size: NA
cdr3_aa: ASSLGAGTQF; v_call: TRBV5-6; j_call: TRBJ2-1; clone_size: NA
cdr3_aa: ASSQSGGNQPQH; v_call: TRBV14; j_call: TRBJ1-5; clone_size: few
cdr3_aa: AFPIDSGSYNSPLH; v_call: TRBV30; j_call: TRBJ1-6; clone_size: NA
cdr3_aa: ASSTGGLEQPQH; v_call: TRBV19; j_call: TRBJ1-5; clone_size: NA
cdr3_aa: ASSIDSGGHTEAF; v_call: TRBV19; j_call: TRBJ1-1; clone_size: once
cdr3_aa: ASSRDHPTYGTQY; v_call: TRBV5-5; j_call: TRBJ2-5; clone_size: NA
cdr3_aa: ASSETSGIQETQY; v_call: TRBV2; j_call: TRBJ2-5; clone_size: NA
cdr3_aa: ASSSLKETEAF; v_call: TRBV5-6; j_call: TRBJ1-1; clone_size: NA
cdr3_aa: ASSSDTLYNEQF; v_call: TRBV7-2; j_call: TRBJ2-1; clone_size: NA
cdr3_aa: ASSLAGDPPDTQY; v_call: TRBV5-5; j_call: TRBJ2-3; clone_size: once
cdr3_aa: ASSLRPRVGTEAF; v_call: TRBV7-9; j_call: TRBJ1-1; clone_size: NA
cdr3_aa: ASTQGGTGSYEQY; v_call: TRBV7-6; j_call: TRBJ2-7; clone_size: few
cdr3_aa: ASSTTGGNYGYT; v_call: TRBV9; j_call: TRBJ1-2; clone_size: NA
cdr3_aa: AISAKENTEAF; v_call: TRBV10-3; j_call: TRBJ1-1; clone_size: NA
cdr3_aa: ASSQEDKNYGYT; v_call: TRBV4-2; j_call: TRBJ1-2; clone_size: NA
cdr3_aa: ASSSTSGGVPRDTQY; v_call: TRBV7-9; j_call: TRBJ2-3; clone_size: NA
cdr3_aa: ASSFSKTVNRQGNNSPLH; v_call: TRBV27; j_call: TRBJ1-6; clone_size: NA
cdr3_aa: ASGGRASYEQY; v_call: TRBV6-1; j_call: TRBJ2-7; clone_size: few
cdr3_aa: ASSLAGGRGTDTQY; v_call: TRBV7-2; j_call: TRBJ2-3; clone_size: NA
cdr3_aa: ASSLVGDGRSPLH; v_call: TRBV5-1; j_call: TRBJ1-6; clone_size: NA
cdr3_aa: ASSFASGGGGEQF; v_call: TRBV5-1; j_call: TRBJ2-1; clone_size: NA
cdr3_aa: ASSTHQPGGDTEAF; v_call: TRBV19; j_call: TRBJ1-1; clone_size: NA
cdr3_aa: ASSPQQGALSGNTIY; v_call: TRBV18; j_call: TRBJ1-3; clone_size: NA
cdr3_aa: ASSLGGPYNEQF; v_call: TRBV11-2; j_call: TRBJ2-1; clone_size: NA
cdr3_aa: ASSNLWGGNEQF; v_call: TRBV19; j_call: TRBJ2-1; clone_size: NA
cdr3_aa: ASGPGQGGTEAF; v_call: TRBV12-5; j_call: TRBJ1-1; clone_size: NA
cdr3_aa: ASSLTPARYSTDTQY; v_call: TRBV7-3; j_call: TRBJ2-3; clone_size: once